These 21 T cell receptor beta chains were all obtained from the same sample, sequenced in a study of tumor-infiltrating lymphocytes in oesophageal squamous cell carcinoma. TCRdb reprocessed the PCR reads with MiXCR, giving one entry per CDR3 protein. The table has about 22,000 distinct CDR3 sequences, around a third seen once; the top ten hold 15% to 20%. Specimen: esophageal tumor tissue. Receptors were obtained from a female donor with esophageal squamous cell carcinoma.

The chain joins TRBV6-1 to TRBJ2-5; D could derive from TRBD1 or TRBD2 (5 bases each). Matching the DNA end better, TRBJ2-7 makes the J call doubtful. This CDR3 contains 16 residues. Germline CDR1 and CDR2: MNHNS and SASEGT. The CDR3 coding sequence is TGTGCCAGCAGTGATGTGGTGTGGGGGTCGGGTTACGAGCAGTACTTC. Translation gives CASSDVVWGSGYEQYF.

There are a few counts of this clonotype. V usage is TRBV2 and J usage is TRBJ2-3; 10 bases match TRBD1. The J call may be incorrect, as the DNA end agrees better with TRBJ2-5. The length of the CDR3 is 15 residues. CDR1 is SNHLY, CDR2 FYNNEI, per germline. The CDR3 region has the DNA TGTGCCAGCCCCCTGGACAGGGGGGGGCGAGAGACCCAGTACTTC. Protein product: CASPLDRGGRETQYF.

This clonotype was counted once. Likely a read error: the CDR3 ends without its conserved phenylalanine or tryptophan. It is unclear where the CDR3 begins or ends on the DNA, so no DNA is shown, and the CDR3 is as TCRdb lists it. The chain uses TRBV7-6 and TRBJ2-3; the table gives TRBD1 as D, unverified against the DNA. Germline CDR1 reads SGHVS; CDR2 reads FNYEAQ. The CDR3 length equals 15 residues, ends included. This CDR3 reads CASSLEFPDTQYFGP.

This clonotype was found many times. This chain joins TRBV24-1 and TRBJ2-1; the match to TRBD1 covers 7 bases. Germline values: CDR1 KGHDR, CDR2 SFDVKD. The length of the CDR3 is 17 residues. The junction had 14 bases not matched to a gene; V was cut back by 3 bases and J by 7 bases. The CDR3 DNA reads as TGTGCCACCAGTGATCCTCAACCGGGACAGTCATCGAATGAGCAGTTCTTC. Translation: CATSDPQPGQSSNEQFF.

The chain employs TRBV20-1 and TRBJ2-3; 7 positions agree with TRBD2. The CDR3 spans 14 residues. Germline V gene sequence: CDR1 DFQATT, CDR2 SNEGSKA (reference sequence). V lost 6 bases, J lost 0 bases, and 6 bases stayed unmatched. This CDR3 is CSALGLVSTDTQYF. CDR3 bases: TGCAGTGCCCTCGGACTAGTTAGCACAGATACGCAGTATTTT.

The chain employs TRBV7-9 and TRBJ2-1; 9 bases line up with TRBD2. Germline values: CDR1 SEHNR, CDR2 FQNEAQ (reference sequence). V gave up 5 bases and J gave up 2 bases; unmatched junction bases: 7. CDR3 length: 16 amino acids. The CDR3 here is CASSPRKRGAYNEQFF. For the CDR3, the DNA is TGTGCCAGCAGCCCCCGGAAGCGGGGGGCCTACAATGAGCAGTTCTTC.

The chain recombines TRBV6-8 with TRBJ2-3; a weak D match, TRBD1 (6 bases). The J call may be in error: the DNA end matches TRBJ2-7 better. The CDR3 loop spans 16 amino acids. Germline CDR1 reads MNHGY; CDR2 reads SAAAGT. CDR3 sequence: CASSYTHRESNCEQYF. The CDR3 DNA reads as TGTGCCAGCAGTTACACGCACAGGGAATCTAACTGCGAGCAGTACTTC.

This clonotype was seen repeatedly, ten times or more. The CDR3 loop is CASSLWAGNEAFF. The DNA for the CDR3 is TGTGCCAGCAGTTTATGGGCAGGGAATGAAGCTTTCTTT. This sequence joins TRBV27 and TRBJ1-1, with D maybe TRBD1 (5 bases). In germline, CDR1 is MNHEY, CDR2 SMNVEV (reference sequence). The CDR3 is 13 residues long. The V and J ends lost 1 base and 7 bases respectively, with 10 bases between them.

Worth noting for this clonotype: One end of the junction fails to match germline, which may point to a read error. This rearrangement joins TRBV4-2 to TRBJ1-1; D is unclear. The germline CDR1 and CDR2 sequences are LGHNA and YNFKEQ. CDR3 length equals 13 residues. The CDR3 region has the DNA TGTGCCAGCAGCCAAGGCAGGAACACTGACGCTTTCTTT. This encodes CASSQGRNTDAFF.

This clonotype was recorded a few times. V gene TRBV5-1 combines with J gene TRBJ1-4; the D gene is possibly TRBD1 (6 bases). In germline, CDR1 is SGHRS, CDR2 YFSETQ. The V end was cut by 3 bases, the J end by 0 bases, with 9 bases between. The CDR3 covers 15 residues. DNA of the CDR3: TGCGCCAGCAGCTGGGGACATTCAACTAATGAAAAACTGTTTTTT. Amino acids: CASSWGHSTNEKLFF.

This clonotype was recorded at least ten times. V is TRBV5-5 and J is TRBJ2-5; TRBD1 might be the D (6 bases). Looked up from germline, CDR1 is SGHKS and CDR2 is YYEKEE (reference sequence). This CDR3 spans 17 amino acids. Trimming pared 1 base from V and 11 bases from J, leaving 27 bases between. CDR3 loop: CASSLSLDRGPLGEQYF. The CDR3 DNA sequence: TGTGCCAGCAGCTTGAGTCTGGACAGAGGGCCCCTGGGGGAGCAGTACTTC.

This clonotype was found many times. With a much larger clone just one base away, this may be a read error. The V call is TRBV7-3, the J call TRBJ2-7; 11 bases map to TRBD1. V trimming: 6 bases; J trimming: 7 bases; junction bases outside the gene matches: 8. The germline V gene encodes CDR1 SGHTA and CDR2 FQGTGA. The CDR3 has 14 amino acids. CDR3 nucleotide sequence: TGTGCCAGCAGACGGGGACAGGGGGTCGGTGAGCAGTACTTC. Translation gives CASRRGQGVGEQYF.

Ten or more counts support this clonotype. The chain employs TRBV12-3 or TRBV12-4 and TRBJ2-3; 7 bases agree with TRBD2. Trimming took 7 bases from V and 3 from J; bases not matched to a gene: 10. This CDR3 spans 15 amino acids. DNA of the CDR3: TGTGCCAGCATGAGGGCGGGAGTAGCTACAGATACGCAGTATTTT. The encoded protein is CASMRAGVATDTQYF.

Ten or more counts support this clonotype. V and J are TRBV5-6 and TRBJ2-5; no clear D. The CDR3 totals 15 residues. The germline gives CDR1 SGHDT, CDR2 YYEEEE. V gave up 5 bases and J gave up 1 base, with 15 bases separating them. In DNA, the CDR3 is TGTGCCAGCAGTCATACACTTTGGGTCCAAGAGACCCAGTACTTC. This encodes CASSHTLWVQETQYF.

This clonotype is termed medium-sized. This chain uses TRBV7-2 with TRBJ2-7; possibly TRBD1 or TRBD2 for D (5 bases each). CDR1 and CDR2 (germline): SGHTA, FQGNSA. Trimming left V 1 base short and J 1 base short, with 8 bases between. The CDR3 loop spans 14 amino acids. This chain's CDR3 is CASSLVEGSYEQYF. In DNA, the CDR3 is TGTGCCAGCAGCTTAGTAGAGGGGTCCTACGAGCAGTACTTC.

There are many counts of this clonotype. This chain links TRBV6-1 with TRBJ1-1; D unclear. Germline V gene sequence: CDR1 MNHNS, CDR2 SASEGT. The CDR3 is 13 residues long. V lost 11 bases, J lost 3 bases, and 16 bases lay in between. The CDR3 is CAVGEGIDTEAFF. DNA for the CDR3: TGTGCCGTTGGAGAGGGAATAGACACTGAAGCTTTCTTT.

This clonotype came up a few times. The rearrangement uses TRBV6-6 and TRBJ2-1; TRBD1 matches at 8 bases. V lost 2 bases to trimming and J lost 9 bases; unmatched junction nucleotides: 6. The V gene's germline CDR1 is MNHNY and CDR2 SVGAGI (reference sequence). This CDR3 is built from 14 residues. The CDR3 loop is CASSYGQGGGEQFF. CDR3 nucleotides: TGTGCCAGCAGTTACGGACAGGGCGGCGGTGAGCAGTTCTTC.

Relative to its sample, this clonotype is medium-sized. The chain links TRBV7-3 to TRBJ2-3; TRBD2 aligns across 11 bases. CDR1 is SGHTA and CDR2 is FQGTGA in the germline V gene. The V and J ends lost 4 bases and 6 bases, in that order; junction bases with no gene match: 9. The CDR3 covers 16 residues. CDR3 in amino acids: CASSSTTSGVWDTQYF. The CDR3 DNA sequence: TGTGCCAGCAGCTCGACGACTAGCGGGGTGTGGGATACGCAGTATTTT.

This rearrangement joins TRBV11-3 to TRBJ2-3; D unresolved. V dropped 4 bases and J dropped 0 bases, with 11 bases sitting between them. The CDR3 loop spans 15 amino acids. In germline, CDR1 is SGHNT, CDR2 YENEEA. The DNA for the CDR3 is TGTGCCAGCAGCTCCCTGGGCGGAAGCACAGATACGCAGTATTTT. It specifies CASSSLGGSTDTQYF.

This clonotype has ten or more counts. The chain employs TRBV27 and TRBJ2-7, with TRBD2 matching over 12 bases. This CDR3 is 16 amino acids long. Germline V lookup: CDR1 MNHEY, CDR2 SMNVEV (reference sequence). J lost 6 bases, V lost 5 bases, and 11 bases had no gene match. For the CDR3, the DNA is TGTGCCAGCAGTCTAGACCTTGGACTAGCGGGAAGCGAGCAGTACTTC. It yields the protein CASSLDLGLAGSEQYF.

The rearrangement links TRBV12-3 or TRBV12-4 to TRBJ2-5; no firm D call. The CDR3 totals 12 residues. The V gene lost 4 bases and the J gene lost 2 bases, with 5 bases spanning the gap. In DNA form, the CDR3 reads TGTGCCAGCAGTTCGAAACAAGAGACCCAGTACTTC. This translates into CASSSKQETQYF.